This TCR beta chain comes out of a study of T cells in Graves' hyperthyroidism and ophthalmopathy. Study results and caveats: Most expanded thyroid clonotypes above 0.001 recurred in blood. From stable hyperthyroidism, ophthalmopathy was set apart by a 13 V-J model.

This CDR3 region has 12 residues. From germline, CDR1 is SNHLY and CDR2 FYNNEI. After removal of 5 bases from V and 10 bases from J, the junction contained 1 base not matched to a gene. It was RNA transcripts that yielded the amplified TCR beta CDR3 regions. First-round RT-PCR with HTBI primers amplified the TCR CDR3 region. TCRdb ran MiXCR on the multiplex PCR reads and lists one entry per CDR3 protein. The sample holds about 700,000 distinct CDR3 sequences, 45% seen once. The count of this clonotype is one. What it recognizes is unknown. Researchers barred patients who had uncontrolled infection, other autoimmune disease, pregnancy or lactation. Clinical symptoms, serum thyroxine, TRAb, thyroid ultrasound and orbital computed tomography established diagnosis.

The clonotype was recovered from an adult man with Graves' disease, either hyperthyroidism or ophthalmopathy (not recorded which). The V gene is TRBV2, the J gene TRBJ1-6, with TRBD1 matching 8 bases. Sequencing was done on a sample of peripheral blood or thyroid tissue (not recorded which). The CDR3 sequence is CASSNRGSPLHF. Here the CDR3 DNA reads TGTGCCAGCAGTAACAGGGGGTCACCCCTCCACTTT.